This TCR beta chain was sequenced for a study of blood T cell repertoires in COVID-19. Study-level information: Both acute and convalescent COVID-19 samples were obtained from the United States, Italy and Spain. PBMCs, B-cell-depleted T cells, or T cells were the source of the cDNA or gDNA that made up the material.

Original methodology: Nucleated cell counts were estimated from reference gene primer amplification. Sequencing was performed with immunoSEQ multiplex PCR; in TCRdb, only in-frame clones are kept and a portion is missing. V, J and clone size were drawn from that table, and D and trimming were deduced from the DNA. The data hold 190,000 or so clones, with roughly 86% observed a single time. CDR1 is MNHEY, CDR2 SVGEGT, per germline. V lost 0 bases to trimming and J lost 1 base, with 3 bases between them. The CDR3 covers 13 residues. This rearrangement joins TRBV6-2 or TRBV6-3 to TRBJ1-1, with unresolved D. The sequencing sample was made of peripheral blood. The sequence was collected from a middle-aged man with active or convalescent COVID-19. This chain's CDR3 is CASSYSANTEAFF. CDR3 nucleotides: TGTGCCAGCAGTTACTCGGCGAACACTGAAGCTTTCTTT.